These T cell receptor beta chains were read from a single sample in a study of blood T cell repertoires in COVID-19. TCRdb's table, derived via immunoSEQ multiplex PCR, lists solely in-frame clones and lacks some. Among under 75,000 clones listed, 85% to 90% were seen once. Sequenced material: peripheral blood. The receptors stem from a man aged 60 to 69 with active COVID-19. CDR3s include the opening cysteine and the closing phenylalanine or tryptophan. D genes are given only for firm matches. Clone size, where shown, is once, few, many, or a class for clones that have expanded.

V	D	J	size	CDR3	DNA
TRBV6-6	TRBD1	TRBJ2-2	-	CASSYDRATGELFF	TGTGCCAGCAGTTACGACAGGGCCACCGGGGAGCTGTTTTTT
TRBV5-1	-	TRBJ2-7	once	CASSLVPGETGYEQYF	TGCGCCAGCAGCTTGGTTCCGGGTGAAACGGGGTACGAGCAGTACTTC
TRBV2	TRBD2	TRBJ2-2	-	CASSVIAGLTGELFF	TGTGCCAGCAGTGTAATAGCGGGACTCACCGGGGAGCTGTTTTTT
TRBV28	TRBD2	TRBJ2-1	-	CASSPSGRVVNEQFF	TGTGCCAGCAGCCCCAGCGGGAGAGTCGTAAATGAGCAGTTCTTC
TRBV7-8	TRBD2	TRBJ2-5	-	CASRPGTSRETQYF	TGTGCCAGCAGGCCCGGGACTAGCAGAGAGACCCAGTACTTC
TRBV4-3	TRBD1	TRBJ2-7	-	CASSQAAGQGVAEQYF	TGCGCCAGCAGCCAAGCCGCGGGACAGGGGGTGGCAGAGCAGTACTTC
TRBV7-2	TRBD1	TRBJ1-1	-	CASSTNRGKGTEAFF	TGTGCCAGCAGCACAAACAGGGGGAAGGGCACTGAAGCTTTCTTT
TRBV7-6	-	TRBJ2-2	-	CASSVSSRTAGGSTGELFF	TGTGCCAGCAGCGTTAGCTCCAGGACGGCTGGGGGGAGCACCGGGGAGCTGTTTTTT
TRBV5-4	TRBD1	TRBJ1-1	-	CASRPGQGNTEAFF	TGTGCCAGCAGACCAGGACAGGGGAACACTGAAGCTTTCTTT
TRBV5-6	-	TRBJ1-1	-	CASSLRGRNTEAFF	TGTGCCAGCAGCTTGCGGGGTAGGAACACTGAAGCTTTCTTT
TRBV3-1/TRBV3-2	TRBD2	TRBJ2-1	-	CASSQGRGGNEQFF	TGTGCCAGCAGCCAAGGACGCGGGGGCAATGAGCAGTTCTTC
TRBV5-1	-	TRBJ2-7	-	CASSPLWSSYEQYF	TGCGCCAGCAGCCCCCTATGGAGCTCCTACGAGCAGTACTTC
TRBV28	TRBD1	TRBJ1-6	-	CASSFRGDSPLHF	TGTGCCAGCAGTTTCAGGGGGGATTCACCCCTCCACTTT
TRBV6-5	-	TRBJ2-5	-	CASRTNLYEETQYF	TGTGCCAGCAGAACAAATTTATACGAAGAGACCCAGTACTTC
TRBV27	-	TRBJ1-1	-	CASRSSGLMNTEAFF	TGTGCCAGCAGGAGTTCGGGACTGATGAACACTGAAGCTTTCTTT
TRBV4-2	-	TRBJ1-4	-	CASSQAPGATNEKLFF	TGTGCCAGCAGCCAGGCCCCGGGTGCAACTAATGAAAAACTGTTTTTT
TRBV5-1	-	TRBJ1-1	-	CASSLDSLNTEAFF	TGCGCCAGCAGCTTGGACAGCTTGAACACTGAAGCTTTCTTT
TRBV5-1	-	TRBJ1-1	-	CASSLAGGPEAFF	TGCGCCAGCAGCTTGGCGGGGGGACCGGAAGCTTTCTTT
TRBV5-1	TRBD1	TRBJ2-5	-	CASSLATGDVTQYF	TGCGCCAGCAGCTTGGCTACAGGGGATGTGACCCAGTACTTC
TRBV7-3	TRBD2	TRBJ2-5	once	CASSSGLAGKETQYF	TGTGCCAGCAGCTCTGGACTAGCGGGAAAAGAGACCCAGTACTTC
TRBV5-6	TRBD2	TRBJ2-3	-	CASSLVLAGTSTDTQYF	TGTGCCAGCAGCTTAGTACTAGCGGGGACTAGCACAGATACGCAGTATTTT
TRBV5-1	TRBD1	TRBJ1-6	once	CASSLRRTGEKNSPLHF	TGCGCCAGCAGCTTGCGACGGACAGGAGAGAAGAATTCACCCCTCCACTTT
TRBV10-2	TRBD2	TRBJ2-3	-	CASRGLAGGQDTQYF	TGCGCCAGCAGGGGACTAGCGGGGGGGCAGGATACGCAGTATTTT
TRBV4-1	TRBD1	TRBJ2-4	-	CASSQDQGVAAKNIQYF	TGCGCCAGCAGCCAAGATCAGGGGGTAGCCGCCAAAAACATTCAGTACTTC
TRBV19	TRBD1	TRBJ1-6	-	CASRKDRAKNSPLHF	TGTGCCAGTAGGAAGGACAGGGCAAAGAATTCACCCCTCCACTTT
TRBV7-6	-	TRBJ2-5	-	CASSVQGWGETQYF	TGTGCCAGCAGCGTACAGGGATGGGGAGAGACCCAGTACTTC
TRBV14	TRBD1	TRBJ2-7	-	CASSLPGQGLDEQYF	TGTGCCAGCAGCCTACCGGGACAGGGGTTAGACGAGCAGTACTTC
TRBV2	-	TRBJ2-2	-	CASSEAGARNTGELFF	TGTGCCAGCAGTGAAGCTGGGGCGAGGAACACCGGGGAGCTGTTTTTT
TRBV29-1	TRBD1	TRBJ2-7	-	CSVATSGTDSFSYEQYF	TGCAGCGTCGCAACGTCCGGGACAGATTCATTCTCCTACGAGCAGTACTTC
TRBV19	-	TRBJ1-1	-	CASSDPQGFGTEAFF	TGTGCCAGTAGCGACCCTCAGGGATTCGGGACTGAAGCTTTCTTT
TRBV6-2/TRBV6-3	-	TRBJ1-1	-	CASSYERTRMNTEAFF	TGTGCCAGCAGTTACGAGCGTACTAGGATGAACACTGAAGCTTTCTTT
TRBV6-1	-	TRBJ1-1	-	CASSEWLTENTEAFF	TGTGCCAGCAGTGAATGGCTGACAGAGAACACTGAAGCTTTCTTT
TRBV5-8	TRBD2	TRBJ2-3	-	CASSSPGTSGTDTQYF	TGTGCCAGCAGCTCCCCCGGGACTAGCGGCACAGATACGCAGTATTTT
TRBV5-1	TRBD2	TRBJ2-3	-	CASSSGLVADTDTQYF	TGCGCCAGCAGCTCCGGACTAGTAGCGGACACAGATACGCAGTATTTT
TRBV12-2	-	TRBJ2-1	-	CASPPRTGSYNEQFF	TGTGCAAGTCCCCCCCGGACAGGGTCCTACAATGAGCAGTTCTTC
TRBV7-9	-	TRBJ1-1	-	CASTELGMNTEAFF	TGTGCCAGCACCGAGCTGGGCATGAACACTGAAGCTTTCTTT
TRBV24-1	TRBD1	TRBJ1-1	-	CATSAPGQGKNTEAFF	TGTGCCACCAGTGCCCCGGGACAGGGAAAGAACACTGAAGCTTTCTTT
TRBV7-9	TRBD1	TRBJ1-2	-	CASTSGGSPYGYTF	TGTGCCAGCACCTCAGGGGGGTCCCCGTATGGCTACACCTTC
TRBV27	TRBD2	TRBJ2-1	-	CASSPGTSGRANEQFF	TGTGCCAGCAGTCCCGGGACTAGCGGGAGGGCGAATGAGCAGTTCTTC
TRBV19	-	TRBJ2-7	-	CASSLRGRRYEQYF	TGTGCCAGCTCCCTCAGGGGCAGGCGGTACGAGCAGTACTTC
TRBV6-1	-	TRBJ1-2	-	CASSERVIGYTF	TGTGCCAGCAGTGAAAGAGTTATCGGCTACACCTTC
TRBV2	-	TRBJ2-6	-	CASSPLGISGANVLTF	TGTGCCAGCAGCCCGCTCGGGATTTCCGGGGCCAACGTCCTGACTTTC
TRBV7-2	TRBD2	TRBJ2-1	-	CASSLGLAGALF	TGTGCCAGCAGCTTGGGGTTAGCGGGAGCTCTCTTC
TRBV19	-	TRBJ2-5	-	CASRGAETQYF	TGTGCCAGTAGGGGCGCAGAGACCCAGTACTTC
TRBV7-2	TRBD1	TRBJ2-1	-	CASSIGQGDYNEQFF	TGTGCCAGCAGCATCGGACAGGGGGATTACAATGAGCAGTTCTTC